A single T cell receptor beta chain is shown here with its context. TCRdb re-derived calls from the RT-PCR reads in MiXCR, one entry per CDR3 protein. The sample holds approximately 200,000 distinct CDR3 sequences, around two fifths seen once. Looked up from germline, CDR1 is SNHLY and CDR2 is FYNNEI. The CDR3 totals 16 residues. V was pared by 8 bases and J by 0 bases, with 20 bases between. The sample comes from a study of patients and donors after allogeneic stem cell transplantation. The specimen was blood, either unsorted or a sorted T cell fraction (not recorded which). The TCR was taken from a human donor who was either an allogeneic HSCT recipient or a stem cell or donor lymphocyte infusion donor (not recorded which). It is not recorded whose cells these are; they may come from a transplant donor. The V call is TRBV2, the J call TRBJ2-7, with D possibly being TRBD2 (6 bases). The DNA of the CDR3 is TGTGCCAGCTCACCGACAACCCCCGGGAGCTCCTACGAGCAGTACTTC. It yields the protein CASSPTTPGSSYEQYF.